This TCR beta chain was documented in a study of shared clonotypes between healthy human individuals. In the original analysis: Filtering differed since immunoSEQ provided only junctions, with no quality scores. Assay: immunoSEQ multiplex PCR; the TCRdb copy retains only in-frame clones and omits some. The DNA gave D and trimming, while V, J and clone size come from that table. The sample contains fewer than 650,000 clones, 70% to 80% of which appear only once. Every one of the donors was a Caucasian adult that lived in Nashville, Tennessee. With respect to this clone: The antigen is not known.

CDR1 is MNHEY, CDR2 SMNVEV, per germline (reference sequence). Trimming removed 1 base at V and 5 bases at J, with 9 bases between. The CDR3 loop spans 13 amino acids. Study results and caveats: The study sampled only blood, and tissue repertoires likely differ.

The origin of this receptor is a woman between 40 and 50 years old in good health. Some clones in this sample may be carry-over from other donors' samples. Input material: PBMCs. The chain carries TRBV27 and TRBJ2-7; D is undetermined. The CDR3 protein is CASSLWGKDEQYF. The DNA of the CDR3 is TGTGCCAGCAGTTTATGGGGTAAGGACGAGCAGTACTTC.